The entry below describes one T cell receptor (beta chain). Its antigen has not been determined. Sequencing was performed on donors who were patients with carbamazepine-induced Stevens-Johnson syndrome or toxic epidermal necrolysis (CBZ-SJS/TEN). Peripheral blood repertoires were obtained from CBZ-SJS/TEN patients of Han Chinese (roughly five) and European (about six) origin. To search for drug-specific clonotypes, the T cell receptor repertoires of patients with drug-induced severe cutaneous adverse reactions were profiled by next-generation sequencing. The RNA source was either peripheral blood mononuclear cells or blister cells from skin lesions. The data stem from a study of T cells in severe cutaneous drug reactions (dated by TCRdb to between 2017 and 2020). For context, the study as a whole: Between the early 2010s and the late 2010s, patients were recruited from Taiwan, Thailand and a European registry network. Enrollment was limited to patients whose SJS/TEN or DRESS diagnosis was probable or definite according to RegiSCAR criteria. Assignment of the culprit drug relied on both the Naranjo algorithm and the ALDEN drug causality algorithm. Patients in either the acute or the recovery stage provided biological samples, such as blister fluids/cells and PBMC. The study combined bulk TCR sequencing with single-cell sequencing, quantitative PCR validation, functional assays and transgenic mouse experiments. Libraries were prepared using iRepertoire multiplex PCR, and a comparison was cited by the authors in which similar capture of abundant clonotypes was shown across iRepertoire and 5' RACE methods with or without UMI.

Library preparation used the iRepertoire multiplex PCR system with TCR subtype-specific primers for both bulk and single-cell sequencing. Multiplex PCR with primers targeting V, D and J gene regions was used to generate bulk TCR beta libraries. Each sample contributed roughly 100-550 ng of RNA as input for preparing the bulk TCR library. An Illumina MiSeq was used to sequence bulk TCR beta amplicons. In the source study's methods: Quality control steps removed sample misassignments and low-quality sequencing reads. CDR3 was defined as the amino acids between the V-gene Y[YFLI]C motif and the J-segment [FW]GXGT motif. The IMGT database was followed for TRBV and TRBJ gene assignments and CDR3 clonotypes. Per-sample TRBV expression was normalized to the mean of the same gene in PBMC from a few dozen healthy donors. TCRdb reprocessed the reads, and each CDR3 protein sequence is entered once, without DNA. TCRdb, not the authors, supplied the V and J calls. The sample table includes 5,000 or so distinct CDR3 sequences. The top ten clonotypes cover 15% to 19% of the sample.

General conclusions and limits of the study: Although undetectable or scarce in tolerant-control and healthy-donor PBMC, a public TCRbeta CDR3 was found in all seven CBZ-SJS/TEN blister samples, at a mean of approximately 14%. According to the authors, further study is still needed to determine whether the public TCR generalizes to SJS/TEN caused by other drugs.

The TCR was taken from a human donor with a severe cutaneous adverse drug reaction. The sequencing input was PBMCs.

The CDR3 sequence is CASSRSQGPEGETQYF. The sequence is built from TRBV18 and TRBJ2-5; with no DNA, the TCRdb D assignment of TRBD1 cannot be verified. Per the germline V gene, KGHSH is the CDR1 and LQKENI is the CDR2. From cysteine to phenylalanine, the CDR3 is 16 amino acids long. No DNA is given.